This entry concerns a single T cell receptor beta chain. Its specificity is not known. The data are from a study of cytomegalovirus exposure and HLA in healthy donors. As for the study in general: A preliminary data release comprised 70 million to 95 million unique TCRs obtained from HLA-typed donors.

The germline V gene encodes CDR1 LNHNV and CDR2 YYDKDF (reference sequence). V lost 1 base, J lost 0 bases, and 9 bases lay in between. The CDR3 runs 15 residues. Regarding the study as a whole: Indistinguishable V segments such as TRBV6-2 and TRBV6-3 were excluded. Immune exposure was documented only through CMV serostatus. In vitro experiments confirmed that a few CMV-associated chains were specific for CMV antigens.

Use of 60 Vbeta and 13 Jbeta primers characterized the PCR. The protocol was immunoSEQ multiplex PCR, while the TCRdb copy is restricted to in-frame clones and leaves out a portion. The data show around 150,000 clones, approximately 86% seen once. The sample taken for sequencing was PBMCs. The source of this sequence is a woman between 18 and 29 years old in good health and CMV-seronegative. The V and J genes are TRBV15 and TRBJ1-2; D not resolved. The CDR3 protein is CATSRVNRANYGYTF. DNA of the CDR3: TGTGCCACCAGCAGAGTAAACAGAGCTAACTATGGCTACACCTTC.